This TCR beta chain originates from a study of T cells in Graves' hyperthyroidism and ophthalmopathy. CDR3 length: 15 residues. Per germline, CDR1 SGHVS and CDR2 FQNEAQ. V lost 5 bases to trimming and J lost 0 bases; unmatched junction nucleotides: 2. Comments on this clonotype: Its antigen is not identified. It may be a read error: a sequence one base away is much more abundant.

Researchers took RNA transcripts and amplified the TCR beta CDR3 regions from them. The primer set for the first-round RT-PCR of the TCR CDR3 was HTBI. TCRdb itself ran the multiplex PCR reads through MiXCR, one entry per CDR3 protein. The sample consists of about 370,000 distinct CDR3 sequences, over 12% of them appearing once. Findings and caveats of the study: Blood samples included most of the expanded thyroid clonotypes exceeding 0.001. The model predicted ophthalmopathy a median around seven months before onset.

Ophthalmopathy patients had Clinical Activity Score at least 3, NOSPECS grade at least 4, duration under 3 months. The origin of this receptor is a woman aged 60-75 years with Graves' ophthalmopathy. Sequenced input: blood. The chain joins TRBV7-8 to TRBJ2-2, with 8 bases lining up with TRBD2. The CDR3 sequence is CASSTGLANTGELFF. For the CDR3, the DNA is TGTGCCAGCAGCACGGGACTAGCGAACACCGGGGAGCTGTTTTTT.